This entry describes one T cell receptor beta chain. The target of this receptor is not known. Base-call qualities are not available, and no considerably larger clone is one nucleotide away. Each collaborating institution followed its own protocols to collect whole blood in K2EDTA tubes. For TCRbeta analysis, collaborators shipped samples in one of three forms: frozen whole blood, isolated PBMCs, or DNA extracted from either of those sample types. This entry is derived from a study of blood T cell repertoires in COVID-19 (dated by TCRdb to 2020 to 2021). At the level of the whole study: Samples covering the acute and convalescent phases of COVID-19 were provided by collaborators in the United States, Italy and Spain. Where available, HLA class I and class II types were obtained from metadata supplied by the sample provider rather than from assay-based typing. The repertoires were made available in a free public database intended to serve as a resource for research on the immune response to SARS-CoV-2. The sample metadata nearly always contained a de-identified subject ID, COVID-19 status, age in years and sex. The prospective study material was composed of cDNA or gDNA derived from T cells, B-cell-depleted T cells, or PBMCs. The samples were drawn from two sources: the first 160 participants of the ongoing ImmuneRACE study, and 1,254 subjects contributed by 6 global collaborators. The dataset comprised deeply sampled blood TCRbeta repertoires from subjects exposed to, actively infected with, or recovered from COVID-19.

From the cysteine through the phenylalanine, the CDR3 covers 14 amino acids. The sequence is cut down to CDR3 DNA, 42 bases in frame from base 1. From the germline V gene, CDR1 is SNHLY and CDR2 is FYNNEI. V was cut back by 6 bases and J by 3 bases, leaving a gap of 15 bases between them. TCRbeta CDR3 regions were amplified from genomic DNA using the immunoSEQ Assay, a bias-controlled multiplex PCR. As for how the authors treated the data: The number of nucleated cells in each sample was estimated by amplification of reference gene primers within the assay. To quantify the absolute abundance of each unique TCRbeta CDR3 rearrangement, sequence reads were collapsed and filtered. For each sample, productive Simpson clonality was calculated by taking the square root of Simpson's diversity index across productive rearrangements. This is the immuneACCESS table as TCRdb keeps it, with only in-frame sequences that have V and J called. A part of the clones is gone; compared with another copy, unresolved V genes explain less than half, and the rest is unexplained. D and trimming come from the DNA, and the V and J calls and clone size come from that table. A total of 210,000 or so clones appear in this sample, around 86% of them only once. Roughly 5% of the sample rests with the top ten.

The study at large found these results: Clinical and demographic metadata were provided uncurated, with the amount varying by source and participant.

Recombination linked TRBV2 to TRBJ2-7; a tentative D call is TRBD2 (6 bases match). The material sequenced was peripheral blood. The receptor comes from a human donor in a cohort sampled during active COVID-19. The DNA sequence reads TGTGCCAGCAGGGCGGGACTTAGGGGCTACGAGCAGTACTTC. It translates as CASRAGLRGYEQYF.